One T cell receptor beta chain is described in this entry. This entry comes from a study of control samples from healthy donors and cancer patients. Clones were sequenced by immunoSEQ multiplex PCR, and TCRdb holds only the in-frame ones, with some missing. Of more than 95,000 clones in the sample, about 90% were seen once. The CDR3 runs to 16 residues. J gave up 3 bases and V 4 bases, and 8 bases lay outside the gene matches. CDR1 LGHDT and CDR2 YNNKEL come from the germline V gene (reference sequence). The origin of this receptor is a man in his late teens or twenties in good health. The chain is built from TRBV3-1 (or the pseudogene TRBV3-2) and TRBJ2-3; 9 nucleotides agree with TRBD1. Sequenced material: blood. This chain's CDR3 is CASSRPGTGKTDTQYF. Here the CDR3 DNA reads TGTGCCAGCAGCCGGCCCGGGACAGGGAAGACAGATACGCAGTATTTT.